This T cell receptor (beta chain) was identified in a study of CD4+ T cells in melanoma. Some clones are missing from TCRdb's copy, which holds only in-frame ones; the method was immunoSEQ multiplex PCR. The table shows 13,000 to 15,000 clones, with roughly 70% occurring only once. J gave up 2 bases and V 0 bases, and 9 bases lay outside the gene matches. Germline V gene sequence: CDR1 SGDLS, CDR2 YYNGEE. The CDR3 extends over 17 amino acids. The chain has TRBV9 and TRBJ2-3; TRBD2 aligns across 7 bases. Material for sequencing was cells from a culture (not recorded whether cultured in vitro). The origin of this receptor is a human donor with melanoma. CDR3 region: CASSVGVRGGDTDTQYF. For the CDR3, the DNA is TGTGCCAGCAGCGTAGGAGTACGGGGAGGGGACACAGATACGCAGTATTTT.